The subject of this entry is one T cell receptor (beta chain). Its antigen is not known. The CDR3 length is 12 residues. The germline gives CDR1 SQVTM, CDR2 ANQGSEA. V trimming: 7 bases; J trimming: 7 bases; junction bases outside the gene matches: 8. Use of 60 Vbeta and 13 Jbeta primers characterized the PCR. Assay used: immunoSEQ multiplex PCR; TCRdb lists only in-frame clones, some missing. The profile shows 95,000 to 150,000 clones, around three quarters of them singletons. This sample is drawn from a study of cytomegalovirus exposure and HLA in healthy donors. Study-wide results and caveats: Fewer N-insertions (relative to the approximately 670-donor mean) were reportedly seen in an Asian-associated ancestry cluster in a later analysis. Previously analyzed data showed that most TCR beta V segments were productive at a frequency of about 87% or about 30%.

The sample comprised PBMCs. This chain connects TRBV29-1 to TRBJ1-1; 8 bases map to TRBD1. The receptor comes from a female donor in good health and CMV-seronegative. CDR3 in DNA: TGCAGCGCTTTTTCAGGGGGCGGTGAAGCTTTCTTT. Translation: CSAFSGGGEAFF.